This T cell receptor (beta chain) was recorded in a study of radiation and T cells in renal cell carcinoma (dated by TCRdb to about 2020). Background on the whole study: In total, about 53 samples, comprising 26 tumors and some 27 peripheral blood samples, were subjected to TCR beta sequencing. The final blood draw was performed at 4 weeks after radiation, at the same time as nephrectomy. In the approximately 53 samples combined, some 4,100,000 unique CDR3 nucleotide sequences were found, encoding 2,658,974 unique CDR3 amino acid sequences.

In this sample, this clone turned up once. This clone's antigen is unknown. Base qualities are not recorded, but no much larger clone differs from it by a single base. Following the manufacturer's recommendations, the immunoSEQ kit was used to generate TCR beta libraries from genomic DNA. Library preparation used a first multiplex PCR with proprietary primers, then a second PCR adding unique barcodes, with bead cleanups after each round. A positive control reaction and a negative control reaction, both provided in the kit, were run with every batch of samples. The final libraries underwent checking on an Agilent 4200 TapeStation D1000 ScreenTape, volumetric pooling, and quantification by qPCR. Sequencing was performed on an Illumina NextSeq500 using a MidOutput 150-cycle cartridge, with 156 Read1 cycles, 15 Index1 cycles, and the kit custom primers. The pooled library was loaded at 0.95 to 1 pM with around 22% PhiX control spiked in. The study's processing was this. The vendor-processed data were analyzed in R, and a clonotype was defined as all T cells that share the same CDR3 nucleotide sequence. For clone abundance analyses, frequencies were normalized to the 10,000 most abundant clones in each sample. Public T cell clones, which averaged fewer than five per sample, were excluded before analysis. A difference in abundance of at least 32-fold between compartments was used to define tumor-enriched and baseline blood-enriched clonotypes. Clonotypes expanded or contracted between blood time points were identified with a beta-binomial differential abundance model. Tumor-blood repertoire similarity was measured with the Baroni-Urbani and Buser coefficient, and groups were compared using two-tailed Wilcoxon tests in R. Held by TCRdb, this immuneACCESS table contains in-frame sequences only and omits some clones. Under half of the omission traces to an unresolved V gene where checked; the cause of the rest is unknown. V, J and clone size derive from that table, while D and trimming were established from the DNA sequence. The sample profile shows 120,000 to 150,000 clones; 65% to 90% of them were found once. The ten largest clones capture over 15% of the sample.

In the paper's terms, the time point label means: blood 4 weeks post-SBRT, at nephrectomy. The treatment or condition label, as the study defines it: 15 Gy SBRT to primary tumor, nephrectomy 4 weeks later. The samples were drawn from a clinical trial, where primary renal cell carcinomas were treated with 15 Gy of stereotactic body radiation therapy and then removed by nephrectomy 4 weeks afterward. Serial peripheral blood from radiation-treated patients was sampled at baseline, 2 weeks and 4 weeks after SBRT to track tumor-enriched clonotypes. Every patient had renal cell carcinoma of clear cell pathology. Genomic DNA for TCR sequencing was prepared using the QIAamp DNA Blood Mini Kit (Qiagen). The analyses included only samples that passed all quality control checks. V is cut by 4 bases and J by 0 bases, and the space between the germline ends is 12 bases. The CDR3 runs 15 amino acids, cysteine and phenylalanine included. Only the CDR3 DNA is retained, 45 bases long and in frame from the first base. Looking up the germline V gene (reference sequence) yields CDR1 PRHDT and CDR2 FYEKMQ.

Overall study results and their limits: Because pretreatment tumor biopsies were not available, the study could not determine whether clonotypes were already present within the tumor at baseline. An increase in top tumor clonotypes in blood was observed from baseline to 2 weeks post-radiation, followed by contraction by 4 weeks, which was taken to suggest transient expansion of tumor-resident clones. With a single-armed trial design, the study had no way to address how radiation dose or scheduling affects the TCR repertoire. Changes in the blood repertoire were not tracked past 4 weeks after treatment.

The receptor was derived from a woman aged 45-65 years with renal cell carcinoma. Here the sequenced sample was blood, taken from a patient whose treatment included radiotherapy and nephrectomy. The rearranged chain carries TRBV13 and TRBJ1-1, and TRBD1 may be the D gene, going by 5 matching bases. For the CDR3, the sequence is CASSSRGDMNTEAFF. The nucleotide sequence reads as follows: TGTGCCAGCAGCTCCCGGGGGGATATGAACACTGAAGCTTTCTTT.